Below are 30 T cell receptor beta chains sequenced from a single sample in a study of blood T cell repertoires in COVID-19 (dated by TCRdb to about 2020). Library generation was performed with the immunoSEQ multiplex PCR assay. This is the immuneACCESS table as TCRdb keeps it, with only in-frame sequences that have V and J called. A part of the clones is gone; compared with another copy, unresolved V genes explain less than half, and the rest is unexplained. The sample includes 20,000 to 25,000 clones, with about 89% observed a single time. The ten largest make up approximately 4% of the sample. The material sequenced was peripheral blood. The source of these receptors is a human donor in a cohort sampled during active COVID-19.

The chain combines TRBV18 with TRBJ1-1; 12 bases align to TRBD1. The CDR3 extends over 16 amino acids. The V segment lost 4 bases and the J segment 0 bases; nucleotides outside the gene matches: 3. Germline CDR1 KGHSH, CDR2 LQKENI. The CDR3 loop is CASSLGTGGLNTEAFF. CDR3 in DNA: TGTGCCAGCTCACTAGGGACAGGGGGCCTGAACACTGAAGCTTTCTTT.

The rearrangement joins TRBV7-2 to TRBJ1-3; D gene unclear. Germline loops: CDR1 SGHTA, CDR2 FQGNSA. This CDR3 region has 14 residues. V dropped 5 bases and J dropped 0 bases, with 8 bases sitting between them. The CDR3: CASSSEFSGNTIYF. In DNA form, the CDR3 reads TGTGCCAGCAGCAGTGAGTTCTCTGGAAACACCATATATTTT.

The genes are TRBV2 and TRBJ2-3, with D perhaps TRBD2 (5 bases). Germline V gene data show CDR1 as SNHLY and CDR2 as FYNNEI. Trimming left V 4 bases short and J 1 base short, with 9 bases between. This CDR3 spans 14 amino acids. The CDR3, as DNA: TGTGCCAGCAGTGTCGGTAGCGGCACAGATACGCAGTATTTT. Its translation: CASSVGSGTDTQYF.

The chain couples TRBV7-2 to TRBJ1-2, with TRBD1 matching over 7 bases. Germline trimming cut 3 bases from V and 10 bases from J; bases unmatched to any gene: 8. This CDR3 has 13 amino acids. Germline assignment: CDR1 SGHTA and CDR2 FQGNSA. The CDR3 loop reads CASSLGDTGVYTF. The CDR3 DNA follows: TGTGCCAGCAGCTTGGGCGACACAGGGGTCTACACCTTC.

The J gene is TRBJ1-6, the V gene TRBV9; D possibly corresponds to TRBD1 (6 bases). Per the germline V gene, CDR1 is SGDLS and CDR2 is YYNGEE. There are 13 residues in the CDR3. Trimming left V 3 bases short and J 11 bases short, with 12 bases between. In DNA, the CDR3 is TGTGCCAGCAGCGGTCAGGGGTTGCCACCCCTCCACTTT. This encodes CASSGQGLPPLHF.

In DNA form, the CDR3 reads TGTGCCAGCAGCCAAACAGGGGGCATGGGAACTGAAGCTTTCTTT. Its protein is CASSQTGGMGTEAFF. This chain joins TRBV27 and TRBJ1-1, with TRBD1 matching 9 bases. After removal of 6 bases from V and 5 bases from J, the junction contained 10 bases not matched to a gene. CDR1 and CDR2 from the germline V gene are MNHEY and SMNVEV (reference sequence). The CDR3 sequence is 15 residues long.

V is TRBV5-4 and J is TRBJ2-1, with a possible D match to TRBD2 (5 bases). V was cut by 5 bases and J by 5 bases, with 14 bases left in between. The CDR3 covers 14 residues. The germline CDR1 and CDR2 sequences are SGHNT and YYREEE (reference sequence). The CDR3 sequence: CASSRDDGHNEQFF. Written as DNA, the CDR3 is TGTGCCAGCAGTCGGGATGACGGACACAATGAGCAGTTCTTC.

V gene TRBV5-8 combines with J gene TRBJ2-7; tentative D call: TRBD1 (6 bases). The germline V gene has CDR1 SGHTS and CDR2 YDEGEE. Trimming took 4 bases from V and 0 from J, leaving 14 bases between them. CDR3 length: 15 residues. The DNA of the CDR3 is TGTGCCAGCAGCATACAGGGAGATAGCTCCTACGAGCAGTACGTC. As protein: CASSIQGDSSYEQYV.

This chain uses TRBV7-2 with TRBJ2-5; 8 nucleotides align to TRBD2. Germline CDR1 and CDR2: SGHTA and FQGNSA. V was pared by 7 bases and J by 10 bases, with 11 bases of the junction left unmatched. The CDR3 is 13 residues long. This chain's CDR3 is CASTRILGGGQYF. The CDR3 DNA follows: TGTGCCAGCACTAGGATCCTCGGGGGGGGCCAGTACTTC.

By sample share, this clone is medium-sized. This chain joins TRBV6-2 or TRBV6-3 and TRBJ2-6; D perhaps matches TRBD1 (5 bases). Per the germline V gene, CDR1 is MNHEY and CDR2 is SVGEGT. The CDR3 is made up of 15 amino acids. With 5 bases removed from V and 4 bases from J, the gap between germline ends came to 12 bases. The CDR3 DNA reads as TGTGCCAGCAGTACCCGGCCAGGGGGGGCCAACGTCCTGACTTTC. Residues: CASSTRPGGANVLTF.

The chain links TRBV7-2 to TRBJ1-1; D perhaps matches TRBD1 (5 bases). Germline V gene data show CDR1 as SGHTA and CDR2 as FQGNSA. The CDR3 sequence is 14 residues long. Trimming took off 7 bases at V and 1 base at J, with 13 bases between the two ends. CDR3: CASTTGVRNTEAFF. In DNA form, the CDR3 reads TGTGCCAGCACCACGGGGGTAAGGAACACTGAAGCTTTCTTT.

This chain joins TRBV20-1 and TRBJ1-6; the match to TRBD1 covers 9 bases. The CDR3 has 13 amino acids. Losses at the gene ends were 3 bases for V and 7 bases for J; bases not matched to a gene: 1. CDR1 and CDR2 from the germline V gene are DFQATT and SNEGSKA (reference sequence). The CDR3 here is CSASDRGNSPLHF. In nucleotides, the CDR3 is TGCAGTGCTAGTGACAGGGGGAATTCACCCCTCCACTTT.

This chain uses TRBV6-5 with TRBJ1-6; D uncertain. This CDR3 has 14 amino acids. Trimming shortened V by 7 bases and J by 6 bases, and 13 bases separated the two germline ends. Germline-derived CDR1 and CDR2 are MNHEY and SVGAGI. DNA for the CDR3: TGTGCCAGCAAGAGGGCCCCGAGTAATTCACCCCTCCACTTT. Translation gives CASKRAPSNSPLHF.

This clone turned up a few times. V is TRBV18 and J is TRBJ2-2, with D hard to call. Trimming removed 1 base at V and 0 bases at J, with 9 bases between. This CDR3 is built from 16 residues. Germline CDR1 reads KGHSH; CDR2 reads LQKENI. The CDR3 bases are TGTGCCAGCTCACCACGGGCTAACTCGAACACCGGGGAGCTGTTTTTT. Its translation is CASSPRANSNTGELFF.

The rearrangement uses TRBV5-1 and TRBJ1-1; no firm D call. The germline V gene has CDR1 SGHRS and CDR2 YFSETQ. The V gene lost 4 bases and the J gene lost 4 bases, with 17 bases spanning the gap. The CDR3 runs to 15 residues. The CDR3 bases are TGCGCCAGCAGCCCAAGGACTGCCCGGGGCACTGAAGCTTTCTTT. This translates into CASSPRTARGTEAFF.

The V gene is TRBV4-2, the J gene TRBJ2-2, with 9 bases identical to TRBD2. Germline V gives CDR1 LGHNA, CDR2 YNFKEQ. This CDR3 spans 16 amino acids. The trim removed 1 base at V and 5 bases at J, leaving 5 bases unmatched. The CDR3 loop reads CASSQVGREGTGELFF. In DNA, the CDR3 is TGTGCCAGCAGCCAAGTTGGGCGGGAGGGGACCGGGGAGCTGTTTTTT.

The J gene is TRBJ1-6, the V gene TRBV5-1; 8 bases agree with TRBD1. Unmatched junction bases numbered 6, after V lost 4 bases and J lost 9 bases. From germline, CDR1 is SGHRS and CDR2 YFSETQ. The CDR3 is 14 residues long. This chain's CDR3 is CASSPGQGTSPLHF. The CDR3 coding sequence is TGCGCCAGCAGCCCCGGACAGGGTACTTCACCCCTCCACTTT.

CDR3 sequence (DNA): TGTGCCAGCAGTTTACTACAGGGGAATAATTCACCCCTCCACTTT. This encodes CASSLLQGNNSPLHF. V usage is TRBV27 and J usage is TRBJ1-6, with TRBD1 identical over 7 bases. J gave up 5 bases and V 2 bases, and 3 bases lay outside the gene matches. CDR1 and CDR2 (germline): MNHEY, SMNVEV (reference sequence). The CDR3 totals 15 residues.

The V and J genes are TRBV7-9 and TRBJ1-1; 9 bases align to TRBD1. Trimming cost V 3 bases and J 4 bases; bases outside gene matches: 3. The CDR3 runs to 14 residues. Germline V CDR1 and CDR2: SEHNR, FQNEAQ (reference sequence). In DNA form, the CDR3 reads TGTGCCAGCAGCTTCAAGGACAGGGGCACTGAAGCTTTCTTT. Translation gives CASSFKDRGTEAFF.

The chain carries TRBV6-4 and TRBJ2-3, with a weak D call TRBD2 (5 bases). CDR1 MRHNA and CDR2 SNTAGT come from the germline V gene. There are 16 residues in the CDR3. V shed 0 bases and J shed 0 bases, with 10 bases lying between them. The CDR3 sequence: CASSDSAGLSTDTQYF. Written as DNA, the CDR3 is TGTGCCAGCAGTGACTCGGCGGGTCTTAGCACAGATACGCAGTATTTT.

The chain recombines TRBV20-1 with TRBJ2-7; a possible D gene is TRBD2 (6 bases). V shed 6 bases and J shed 1 base, with 7 bases lying between them. CDR3 length equals 11 residues. Germline values: CDR1 DFQATT, CDR2 SNEGSKA (reference sequence). The CDR3 sequence: CSARDSYEQYF. In DNA, the CDR3 is TGCAGTGCGCGGGATTCCTACGAGCAGTACTTC.

CDR3 sequence: CASSSQLLGELFF. The CDR3 nucleotides read TGTGCCAGCAGCTCGCAATTACTCGGGGAGCTGTTTTTT. This chain links TRBV11-2 with TRBJ2-2, with D unresolved. Germline V gene sequence: CDR1 SGHAT, CDR2 FQNNGV. This CDR3 comprises 13 residues. V lost 4 bases and J lost 7, with 10 bases in between.

The chain couples TRBV7-9 to TRBJ1-4; D possibly corresponds to TRBD1 (5 bases). Germline V lookup: CDR1 SEHNR, CDR2 FQNEAQ (reference sequence). V gave up 4 bases and J gave up 7 bases, with 10 bases separating them. This CDR3 spans 13 amino acids. CDR3 loop: CASSWGESEKLFF. For the CDR3, the DNA is TGTGCCAGCAGCTGGGGCGAGTCTGAAAAACTGTTTTTT.

The gene calls are TRBV30 and TRBJ1-6; D gene unclear. CDR1 is GTSNPN, CDR2 SVGIG, per germline (reference sequence). This CDR3 is 15 amino acids long. The V end lost 1 base, the J end lost 4 bases, and 11 bases lay between the germline ends. CDR3 coding DNA: TGTGCCTGGAGTGATCGCTACTATTATAATTCACCCCTCCACTTT. This translates into CAWSDRYYYNSPLHF.

A word on this clone: The same CDR3 is also encoded by other DNA sequences in this sample. The chain employs TRBV15 and TRBJ2-2, with 7 positions matching TRBD2. J was trimmed by 5 bases and V by 1 base; bases with no gene match: 1. Germline CDR1 reads LNHNV; CDR2 reads YYDKDF (reference sequence). The length of the CDR3 is 14 residues. The CDR3 nucleotides read TGTGCCACCAGCAGAGGGGGAGGGACCGGGGAGCTGTTTTTT. Protein: CATSRGGGTGELFF.

V gene TRBV7-9 combines with J gene TRBJ2-1; weak D call: TRBD2 (5 bases). V was pared by 5 bases and J by 9 bases, with 17 bases between. The CDR3 has 14 amino acids. Germline CDR1 and CDR2: SEHNR and FQNEAQ (reference sequence). CDR3 in amino acids: CASSADETRGEQFF. The CDR3 coding sequence is TGTGCCAGCAGCGCAGACGAAACTAGAGGTGAGCAGTTCTTC. Supplemented by reference TRBV7-9 and TRBJ2-1, the full variable domain reads DTGVSQNPRHKITKRGQNVTFRCDPISEHNRLYWYRQTLGQGPEFLTYFQNEAQLEKSRLLSDRFSAERPKGSFSTLEIQRTEQGDSAMYLCASSADETRGEQFFGPGTRLTVL.

This clone was detected only once. The chain joins TRBV3-1 (or the pseudogene TRBV3-2) to TRBJ2-3; no definite D call. Germline V lookup: CDR1 LGHDT, CDR2 YNNKEL (reference sequence). The CDR3 length is 14 residues. Between the trimmed V and J ends, which lost 1 base and 2 bases, there was a span of 7 bases. The CDR3 reads CASSQGGFTDTQYF. The CDR3 DNA reads TGTGCCAGCAGCCAAGGAGGTTTCACAGATACGCAGTATTTT.

The gene calls are TRBV7-2 and TRBJ1-2; the D is unclear. This CDR3 region has 19 residues. The germline V gene has CDR1 SGHTA and CDR2 FQGNSA. Trimming removed 0 bases from V and 5 bases from J, with 25 bases in between. The CDR3 DNA sequence: TGTGCCAGCAGCTTAGCGGACGGGATAACCCGCACCACCCGGTATGGCTACACCTTC. This gives the protein CASSLADGITRTTRYGYTF.

The chain employs TRBV11-2 and TRBJ1-6, with unresolved D. Looked up from germline, CDR1 is SGHAT and CDR2 is FQNNGV. Trimming stripped 0 bases from V and 11 bases from J, with 5 bases between. CDR3 length equals 12 residues. The CDR3 spells CASSLERTPLHF. DNA of the CDR3: TGTGCCAGCAGCTTAGAGCGGACACCCCTCCACTTT.

V usage is TRBV10-1 and J usage is TRBJ2-2, with a possible D match to TRBD2 (5 bases). The CDR3 is 13 amino acids. V lost 0 bases to trimming and J lost 7 bases, with 6 bases between them. Germline values: CDR1 WNHNN, CDR2 SYGVQD (reference sequence). CDR3 residues: CASSESGSGELFF. CDR3 DNA sequence: TGCGCCAGCAGTGAGTCGGGGAGCGGGGAGCTGTTTTTT.